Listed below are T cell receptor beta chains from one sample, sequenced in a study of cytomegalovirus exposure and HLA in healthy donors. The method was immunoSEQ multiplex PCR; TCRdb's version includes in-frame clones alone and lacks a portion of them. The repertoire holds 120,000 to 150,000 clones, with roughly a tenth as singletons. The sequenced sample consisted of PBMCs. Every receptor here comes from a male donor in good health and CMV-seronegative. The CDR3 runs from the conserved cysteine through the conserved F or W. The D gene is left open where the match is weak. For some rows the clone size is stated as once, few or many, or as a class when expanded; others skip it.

TGTGCCAGCAGCCCTCAATCCGGACAGGGCAGGAACTATGGCTACACCTTC | CASSPQSGQGRNYGYTF | TRBD1 | TRBV7-2 | NA | 17 | TRBJ1-2
TGTGCCAGCAGCCGTAGCGGGGAGGCGACCGTCTGGCGCGAGCAGTACTTC | CASSRSGEATVWREQYF | TRBD2 | TRBV7-6 | few | 17 | TRBJ2-7
TGTGCCAGCAGCCCCTGGACTTCAGAGACGGCTTTCTTT | CASSPWTSETAFF | NA | TRBV11-2 | NA | 13 | TRBJ1-1
TGTGCCAGCAGTGGGGCCGAGAAAAGCAACACTGAAGCTTTCTTT | CASSGAEKSNTEAFF | NA | TRBV28 | few | 15 | TRBJ1-1
TGTGCCAGCAGTGATGGCCTAGCGGGGAAATACGAGCAGTACTTC | CASSDGLAGKYEQYF | TRBD2 | TRBV2 | NA | 15 | TRBJ2-7
TGTGCCAGCAGTTCAACAGGGGCCGGCGGCTACACCTTC | CASSSTGAGGYTF | TRBD1 | TRBV6-1 | NA | 13 | TRBJ1-2
TGTGCCAGCAGCTTCGGGGGGAACTACGAGCAGTACTTC | CASSFGGNYEQYF | TRBD2 | TRBV7-3 | few | 13 | TRBJ2-7
TGCGCCAGCAGCGCCTTGACAGGGCGGAACACCGGGGAGCTGTTTTTT | CASSALTGRNTGELFF | TRBD1 | TRBV5-1 | few | 16 | TRBJ2-2
TGTGCCAGCAGCTTGGGTTGGGGCTTTCGCTCCTACGAGCAGTACTTC | CASSLGWGFRSYEQYF | NA | TRBV5-6 | NA | 16 | TRBJ2-7
TGTGCCACCAGCGACCAAACAGGGGCCCGACTGTACTTC | CATSDQTGARLYF | TRBD1 | TRBV15 | NA | 13 | TRBJ2-7
TGTGCCAGCGCCCGACTAGCGGGGGGGAAGAACACCGGGGAGCTGTTTTTT | CASARLAGGKNTGELFF | TRBD2 | TRBV6-4 | NA | 17 | TRBJ2-2
TGCGCCAGCAGCCACGTCCCGGGACAGGGACCGAACACTGAAGCTTTCTTT | CASSHVPGQGPNTEAFF | TRBD1 | TRBV4-3 | NA | 17 | TRBJ1-1
TGTGCCAGCAGCTTAGGGGGCTTTGGAGGGTCGCAGTATTTT | CASSLGGFGGSQYF | NA | TRBV7-2 | few | 14 | TRBJ2-3
TGTGCCAGCGGGCGAACTGAAGCTTTCTTT | CASGRTEAFF | NA | TRBV2 | many | 10 | TRBJ1-1
TGTGCCAGCAGGCTAGCGGGGGGGCCCAACGAGCAGTACTTC | CASRLAGGPNEQYF | TRBD2 | TRBV5-4 | few | 14 | TRBJ2-7
TGTGCCAGCAGCTCGAGACAGGGAGGCTACGAGCAGTACTTC | CASSSRQGGYEQYF | NA | TRBV7-9 | few | 14 | TRBJ2-7
TGCGCCAGCAGCCAATTGATAGCCATCTCCTACGAGCAGTACTTC | CASSQLIAISYEQYF | NA | TRBV4-1 | few | 15 | TRBJ2-7
TGTGCCAGCAGCTTAGGAGAAGGGACAACTTGGCGAGAAGCTTTCTTT | CASSLGEGTTWREAFF | NA | TRBV7-9 | NA | 16 | TRBJ1-1
TGTGCCATCAGTAAAAATACAGGGGTCCCCGGGGAGCTGTTTTTT | CAISKNTGVPGELFF | TRBD1 | TRBV10-3 | few | 15 | TRBJ2-2
TGTGCCATCAGTGGGACTAGCGGGAGCACCGGGGAGCTGTTTTTT | CAISGTSGSTGELFF | TRBD2 | TRBV10-3 | few | 15 | TRBJ2-2
TGTGCCGCAGCTCCGGGTCAGGGACAGGGGGAAAAACTGTTTTTT | CAAAPGQGQGEKLFF | TRBD1 | TRBV7-9 | NA | 15 | TRBJ1-4
TGTGCCAGCAGTTCAGGGGGCAACACCGGGGAGCTGTTTTTT | CASSSGGNTGELFF | TRBD1 | TRBV28 | few | 14 | TRBJ2-2
TGCGCCAGCAGCCCACTCACTAGCGGGAGGGCCAATGAGCAGTTCTTC | CASSPLTSGRANEQFF | TRBD2 | TRBV4-1 | NA | 16 | TRBJ2-1
TGTGCCAGCAGCTTAACCGGAGAGGGGAGGACAGATACGCAGTATTTT | CASSLTGEGRTDTQYF | NA | TRBV7-3 | NA | 16 | TRBJ2-3
TGCGCCAGCAGCCACTGGGACAGGGAGGACAATGAGCAGTTCTTC | CASSHWDREDNEQFF | TRBD1 | TRBV4-1 | NA | 15 | TRBJ2-1
TGCGCCAGCAGCCCCGGACTGCTCGGGGGTGAGCAGTTCTTC | CASSPGLLGGEQFF | NA | TRBV5-1 | few | 14 | TRBJ2-1
TGTGCCAGCAGTTCCGGGGAGGGGCCCCAGCATTTT | CASSSGEGPQHF | NA | TRBV6-6 | NA | 12 | TRBJ1-5
TGTGCCAGCGCCCTTAAGGGAGGGGCCCGACTAAACGAGCAGTACTTC | CASALKGGARLNEQYF | TRBD2 | TRBV28 | few | 16 | TRBJ2-7